This TCR beta chain was observed in a study of radiotherapy plus CTLA-4 blockade in lung cancer. About the study: For less than 20% of patients, objective responses occurred, and approximately 30% had disease control.

The CDR3 extends over 16 amino acids. The ends were cut back, 4 bases at V and 4 bases at J, with 18 bases in the middle. Germline V CDR1 and CDR2: SGHNT, YYREEE (reference sequence). TCRdb's copy holds only in-frame clones and misses some; the assay was immunoSEQ multiplex PCR. The sample consists of around 45,000 clones, 65% to 70% of them appearing once. Regarding the study as a whole: Peripheral blood showed expansion of tumor-derived TCR clones after radiotherapy and ipilimumab. Early blood T cell clone dynamics, with interferon-beta, were reported to best predict response.

Patients had chemo-refractory metastatic non-small-cell lung cancer and received focal radiation plus CTLA-4 blockade that used ipilimumab. Notes on this clone: Antigen unknown.

This sample comprised peripheral blood, obtained from a patient treated with radiotherapy plus ipilimumab. The TCR originated in a human donor with non-small cell lung cancer who had a partial response to radiotherapy plus ipilimumab. This chain uses TRBV5-4 with TRBJ2-1; tentatively, D is TRBD1 (5 bases). CDR3 sequence (DNA): TGTGCCAGCAGCCGCGCGGACATAACCCTTTACAATGAGCAGTTCTTC. As protein: CASSRADITLYNEQFF.